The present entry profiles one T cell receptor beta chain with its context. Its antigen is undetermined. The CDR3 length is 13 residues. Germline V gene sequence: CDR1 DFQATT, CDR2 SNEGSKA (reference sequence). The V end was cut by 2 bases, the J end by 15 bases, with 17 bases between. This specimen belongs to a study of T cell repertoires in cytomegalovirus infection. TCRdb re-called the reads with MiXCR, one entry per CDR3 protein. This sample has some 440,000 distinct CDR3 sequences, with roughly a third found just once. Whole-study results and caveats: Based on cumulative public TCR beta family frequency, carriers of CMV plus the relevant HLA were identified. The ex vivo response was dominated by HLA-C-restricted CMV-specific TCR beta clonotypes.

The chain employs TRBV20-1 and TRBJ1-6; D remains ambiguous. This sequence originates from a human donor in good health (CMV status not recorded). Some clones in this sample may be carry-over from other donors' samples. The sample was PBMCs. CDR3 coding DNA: TGCAGTGCTAGACAGCATGATAAAATACACCTCCACTTT. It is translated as CSARQHDKIHLHF.